What follows are 19 T cell receptor beta chains derived from one specimen sequenced in a study of OX40 agonist ivuxolimab in advanced cancers. Repertoires were generated with immunoSEQ multiplex PCR, while TCRdb's copy carries only in-frame clones and drops some. The table shows under 90,000 clones, with roughly nine tenths occurring only once. The sequencing here drew on CD4+ or CD8+ T cells sorted from blood, taken in a trial of the OX40 agonist ivuxolimab. The source is an adult with an advanced solid tumor such as melanoma, head and neck, liver or kidney cancer.

This chain joins TRBV30 and TRBJ1-1; D is possibly TRBD1 (5 bases). Trimming left V 4 bases short and J 0 bases short, with 15 bases between. CDR3 size: 15 residues. Germline V CDR1 and CDR2: GTSNPN, SVGIG (reference sequence). The CDR3 loop is CAWTLTGRMNTEAFF. The CDR3 nucleotides read TGTGCCTGGACCTTAACGGGACGGATGAACACTGAAGCTTTCTTT.

This chain links TRBV5-1 with TRBJ2-3; D is uncertain. V shed 3 bases and J shed 4 bases, with 9 bases lying between them. Germline loops: CDR1 SGHRS, CDR2 YFSETQ. This CDR3 spans 13 amino acids. The CDR3 bases are TGCGCCAGCAGCTCTGTGTCCCCAGATACGCAGTATTTT. Its translation: CASSSVSPDTQYF.

The chain recombines TRBV14 with TRBJ2-2, with 7 bases lining up with TRBD2. Germline V lookup: CDR1 SGHDN, CDR2 FVKESK. V gave up 2 bases and J gave up 4 bases; unmatched junction bases: 7. The length of the CDR3 is 16 residues. As DNA, the CDR3 is TGTGCCAGCAGCCAACGTGGCTGGGGGGGCACCGGGGAGCTGTTTTTT. This gives the protein CASSQRGWGGTGELFF.

The chain is built from TRBV7-8 and TRBJ2-7; D gene ambiguous. The CDR3 totals 11 residues. CDR1 and CDR2 (germline): SGHVS, FQNEAQ. Trimming removed 2 bases at V and 5 bases at J, with 4 bases between. CDR3 amino acids: CASSLSDEQYF. CDR3 in DNA: TGTGCCAGCAGCTTAAGCGACGAGCAGTACTTC. Complete variable domain (other parts from reference TRBV7-8 and TRBJ2-7): GAGVSQSPRYKVAKRGQDVALRCDPISGHVSLFWYQQALGQGPEFLTYFQNEAQLDKSGLPSDRFFAERPEGSVSTLKIQRTQQEDSAVYLCASSLSDEQYFGPGTRLTVT.

The table lists this clone with a few counts. V is TRBV5-1 and J is TRBJ1-5; 7 nucleotides agree with TRBD1. The trim removed 4 bases at V and 5 bases at J, leaving 9 bases unmatched. CDR1 SGHRS and CDR2 YFSETQ come from the germline V gene. This CDR3 region has 15 residues. The CDR3 loop reads CASSPTTGSYQPQHF. Here the CDR3 DNA reads TGCGCCAGCAGCCCTACGACAGGGTCCTATCAGCCCCAGCATTTT.

The rearrangement links TRBV2 to TRBJ2-6; 8 bases are a match to TRBD1. Germline V gene data show CDR1 as SNHLY and CDR2 as FYNNEI. V dropped 8 bases and J dropped 0; count of bases not matched to a gene: 6. CDR3 length: 16 residues. CDR3 protein: CASGRQGNSGANVLTF. The CDR3 coding sequence is TGTGCCAGCGGCCGACAGGGGAACTCTGGGGCCAACGTCCTGACTTTC.

This sequence joins TRBV19 and TRBJ2-2; possible D gene TRBD2, 6 bases. V gave up 6 bases and J gave up 6 bases, with 14 bases separating them. Per germline, CDR1 LNHDA and CDR2 SQIVND (reference sequence). The CDR3 loop spans 14 amino acids. CDR3 sequence reads: CASSLTRFAGELFF. CDR3 DNA: TGTGCCAGTAGCCTGACTAGGTTTGCCGGGGAGCTGTTTTTT. Filled out from reference TRBV19 and TRBJ2-2, the complete variable domain reads DGGITQSPKYLFRKEGQNVTLSCEQNLNHDAMYWYRQDPGQGLRLIYYSQIVNDFQKGDIAEGYSVSREKKESFPLTVTSAQKNPTAFYLCASSLTRFAGELFFGEGSRLTVL.

The chain couples TRBV6-5 to TRBJ2-6; D not resolved. Per germline, CDR1 MNHEY and CDR2 SVGAGI. The CDR3 is 16 amino acids. Trimming removed 4 bases from V and 3 bases from J, with 13 bases in between. The CDR3 spells CASSSKISGGANVLTF. The CDR3 nucleotides are TGTGCCAGCAGTTCTAAGATTAGTGGTGGGGCCAACGTCCTGACTTTC.

This clone has just a few counts. This chain links TRBV30 with TRBJ2-4; TRBD2 matches at 16 bases. The CDR3 runs 17 residues. Germline V CDR1 and CDR2: GTSNPN, SVGIG (reference sequence). With V trimmed by 2 bases and J by 2 bases, 3 bases remained unmatched. The DNA of the CDR3 is TGTGCCTGGAGTTCGGGACTAGCGGGAGGGTCCAAAAACATTCAGTACTTC. It yields the protein CAWSSGLAGGSKNIQYF.

This sequence joins TRBV2 and TRBJ2-1; D gene uncertain. This CDR3 spans 14 amino acids. Germline V gene lookup returns CDR1 SNHLY and CDR2 FYNNEI. V was shortened by 2 bases and J by 8 bases, with 13 bases between the two germline ends. The CDR3, as DNA: TGTGCCAGCAGTGAATCCCACGGCTCGTATGAGCAGTTCTTC. It codes for CASSESHGSYEQFF.

This clone was counted between two and nine times. Other DNA sequences in the sample encode the same CDR3. The chain joins TRBV20-1 to TRBJ2-5; D is uncertain. The CDR3 is made up of 11 amino acids. Germline lookup yields CDR1 DFQATT and CDR2 SNEGSKA (reference sequence). Deletions cut 6 bases from V and 4 bases from J, with 9 bases between. CDR3 sequence: CSATLRETQYF. CDR3 in DNA: TGCAGTGCGACTTTACGAGAGACCCAGTACTTC.

To note about this clone: Its ends do not fully match the called genes, so a read error is possible. The gene calls are TRBV7-9 and TRBJ1-1; 10 nucleotides match TRBD1. From germline, CDR1 is SEHNR and CDR2 FQNEAQ (reference sequence). The CDR3 consists of 14 residues. In nucleotides, the CDR3 is TGTGCCAGCAGCCTGGGACAGGGGAACGCTGAAGCTTTCTTT. Translating gives CASSLGQGNAEAFF.

The rearrangement joins TRBV4-2 to TRBJ1-1; the D is unclear. Germline V gene data show CDR1 as LGHNA and CDR2 as YNFKEQ. The CDR3 length is 14 residues. Trimming removed 1 base at V and 6 bases at J, with 12 bases between. The DNA of the CDR3 is TGTGCCAGCAGCCAAGTTGGAATAAACGCTGAAGCTTTCTTT. Translated: CASSQVGINAEAFF.

The rearrangement links TRBV6-1 to TRBJ2-1; no definite D call. V was pared by 6 bases and J by 14 bases, with 26 bases between. In germline, CDR1 is MNHNS, CDR2 SASEGT. The CDR3 extends over 15 amino acids. DNA of the CDR3: TGTGCCAGCAGCGGTACCCGAGCGTTGGGTTCCGCGGAGTTCTTC. The encoded protein is CASSGTRALGSAEFF.

This chain links TRBV4-1 with TRBJ1-1; tentatively, D is TRBD1 (5 bases). CDR3 length equals 16 residues. Between the trimmed V and J ends, which lost 4 bases and 4 bases, there was a span of 19 bases. Germline CDR1 and CDR2: MGHRA and YSYEKL. CDR3 loop: CASSPSQGLRGTEAFF. The CDR3 nucleotides read TGCGCCAGCAGCCCCAGCCAGGGTCTACGGGGCACTGAAGCTTTCTTT.

The chain recombines TRBV14 with TRBJ2-1; TRBD2 agrees at 8 bases. Germline CDR1 SGHDN, CDR2 FVKESK. This CDR3 has 15 amino acids. V gave up 3 bases and J gave up 5 bases; unmatched junction bases: 6. CDR3 nucleotide sequence: TGTGCCAGCAGCCAGGTAGCGGGATGGGACAATGAGCAGTTCTTC. Protein product: CASSQVAGWDNEQFF.

This rearrangement joins TRBV10-2 to TRBJ2-7; 9 nucleotides align to TRBD1. The CDR3 extends over 13 amino acids. Germline V gives CDR1 WSHSY, CDR2 SAAADI. V lost 7 bases to trimming and J lost 7 bases; unmatched junction nucleotides: 8. CDR3 DNA: TGCGCCAGCACTCCGGGACAGGGCCTGGAGCAGTACTTC. It translates to CASTPGQGLEQYF.

V usage is TRBV28 and J usage is TRBJ2-6, with no clear D. V dropped 5 bases and J dropped 0 bases, with 5 bases sitting between them. Germline CDR1 is MDHEN and CDR2 is SYDVKM. This CDR3 has 14 amino acids. This CDR3 is CASSRSSGANVLTF. DNA for the CDR3: TGTGCCAGCAGTCGGAGCTCTGGGGCCAACGTCCTGACTTTC.

The V gene is TRBV5-1, the J gene TRBJ1-2, with 10 bases fitting TRBD1. This CDR3 contains 15 residues. Germline CDR1 reads SGHRS; CDR2 reads YFSETQ. Losses at the gene ends were 0 bases for V and 7 bases for J; bases not matched to a gene: 6. CDR3 DNA sequence: TGCGCCAGCAGCTTGGTGGGACAGGGGATAAGTGGCTACACCTTC. Protein: CASSLVGQGISGYTF.